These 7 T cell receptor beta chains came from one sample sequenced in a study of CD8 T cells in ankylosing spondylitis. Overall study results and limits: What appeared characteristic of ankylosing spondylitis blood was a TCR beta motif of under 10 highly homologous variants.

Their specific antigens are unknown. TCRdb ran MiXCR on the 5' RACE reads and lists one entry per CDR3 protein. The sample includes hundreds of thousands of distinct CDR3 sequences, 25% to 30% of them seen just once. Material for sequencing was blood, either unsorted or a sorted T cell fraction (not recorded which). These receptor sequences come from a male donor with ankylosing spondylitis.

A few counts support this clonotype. The CDR3 DNA sequence: TGCGCCAGCAGCTTGGTAAATTCCCCTGAGGGCAACATTCAGTACTTC. Translation gives CASSLVNSPEGNIQYF. The V gene is TRBV5-1, the J gene TRBJ2-4, with D possibly matching TRBD2 (5 bases). Trimming left V 0 bases short and J 7 bases short, with 17 bases between. This CDR3 has 16 amino acids. The V gene's germline CDR1 is SGHRS and CDR2 YFSETQ.

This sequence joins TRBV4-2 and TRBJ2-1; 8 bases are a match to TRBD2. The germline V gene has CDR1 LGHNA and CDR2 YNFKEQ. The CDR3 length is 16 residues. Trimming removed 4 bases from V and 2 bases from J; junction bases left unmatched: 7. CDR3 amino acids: CASSRGAGVTYNEQFF. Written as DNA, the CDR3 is TGTGCCAGCAGCCGAGGAGCGGGAGTTACCTACAATGAGCAGTTCTTC.

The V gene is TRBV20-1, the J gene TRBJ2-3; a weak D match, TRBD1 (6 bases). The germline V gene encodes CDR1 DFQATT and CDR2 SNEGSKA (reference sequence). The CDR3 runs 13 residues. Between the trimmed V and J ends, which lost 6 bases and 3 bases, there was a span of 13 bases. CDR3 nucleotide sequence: TGCAGTGCGTTAAGGACAGCTACAGATACGCAGTATTTT. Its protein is CSALRTATDTQYF.

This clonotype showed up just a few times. DNA of the CDR3: TGTGCCAGCAGCTTGGGTGGCGGCTTCCCAGAGACCCAGTACTTC. Protein: CASSLGGGFPETQYF. This chain joins TRBV5-5 and TRBJ2-5, with D hard to call. The V end was cut by 0 bases, the J end by 4 bases, with 13 bases between. Germline V gives CDR1 SGHKS, CDR2 YYEKEE (reference sequence). The CDR3 has 15 amino acids.

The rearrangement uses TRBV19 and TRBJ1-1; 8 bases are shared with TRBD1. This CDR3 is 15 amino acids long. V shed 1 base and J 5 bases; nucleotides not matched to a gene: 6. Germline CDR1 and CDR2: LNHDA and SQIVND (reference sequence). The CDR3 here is CASSIGSDRGTEAFF. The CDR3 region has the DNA TGTGCCAGTAGTATAGGATCCGACAGGGGAACTGAAGCTTTCTTT.

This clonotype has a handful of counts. The CDR3 DNA sequence: TGTGCCAGCAGCTTAGTCAGGGGAATGGGGGAGACCCAGTACTTC. As protein: CASSLVRGMGETQYF. The chain combines TRBV11-3 with TRBJ2-5, with D perhaps TRBD1 (6 bases). The germline V gene has CDR1 SGHNT and CDR2 YENEEA. The ends were cut back, 1 base at V and 5 bases at J, with 14 bases in the middle. The CDR3 extends over 15 amino acids.

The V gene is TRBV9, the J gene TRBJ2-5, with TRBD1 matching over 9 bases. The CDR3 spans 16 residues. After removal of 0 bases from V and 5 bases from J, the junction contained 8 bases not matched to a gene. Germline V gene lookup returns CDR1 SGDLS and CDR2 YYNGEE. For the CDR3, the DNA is TGTGCCAGCAGCGTAGAGGGACAGGGAATCATTGAGACCCAGTACTTC. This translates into CASSVEGQGIIETQYF.